This TCR beta chain was recovered during a study of early T cells in non-severe SARS-CoV-2 infection. Overall study results and limits: VDJdb-based annotation leaned toward anti-spike CD8 responses and missed private and CD4 specificities.

Unique molecular identifiers were added to individual cDNA molecules. TCRdb called the 5' RACE reads again in MiXCR, with one record for every CDR3 protein. The profile shows tens of thousands of distinct CDR3 sequences, 12% of them singletons. Germline V gives CDR1 SQVTM, CDR2 ANQGSEA. The CDR3 is 12 amino acids. The germline V and J ends were trimmed by 5 bases and 11 bases, with 18 bases remaining between them. This clonotype was detected many times. The antigen is not known. Sequencing was done on a sample of whole blood. The chain carries TRBV29-1 and TRBJ1-1; perhaps TRBD1 as D (6 bases). The receptor's source is an adult who was a healthcare worker with PCR-confirmed SARS-CoV-2 infection or an uninfected control (not recorded which). The CDR3 sequence: CSVTTGLELAFF. The CDR3 DNA is TGCAGCGTTACTACAGGGCTAGAGCTGGCTTTCTTT.